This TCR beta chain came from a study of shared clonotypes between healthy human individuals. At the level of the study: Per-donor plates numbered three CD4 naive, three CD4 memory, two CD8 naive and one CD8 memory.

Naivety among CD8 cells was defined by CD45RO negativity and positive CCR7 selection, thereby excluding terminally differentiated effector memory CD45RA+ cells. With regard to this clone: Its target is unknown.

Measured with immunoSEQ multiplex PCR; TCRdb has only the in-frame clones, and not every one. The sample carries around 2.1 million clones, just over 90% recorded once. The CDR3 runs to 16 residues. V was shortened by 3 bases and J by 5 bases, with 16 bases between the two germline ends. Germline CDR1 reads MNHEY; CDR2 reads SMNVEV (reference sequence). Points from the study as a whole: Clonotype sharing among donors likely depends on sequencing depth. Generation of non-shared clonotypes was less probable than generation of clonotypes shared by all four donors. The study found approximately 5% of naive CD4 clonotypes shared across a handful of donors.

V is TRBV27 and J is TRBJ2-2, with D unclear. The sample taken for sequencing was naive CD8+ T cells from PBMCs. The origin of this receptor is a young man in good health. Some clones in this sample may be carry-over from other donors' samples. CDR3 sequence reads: CASSLDPGTRTGELFF. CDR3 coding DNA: TGTGCCAGCAGTTTGGACCCGGGCACTCGGACCGGGGAGCTGTTTTTT.